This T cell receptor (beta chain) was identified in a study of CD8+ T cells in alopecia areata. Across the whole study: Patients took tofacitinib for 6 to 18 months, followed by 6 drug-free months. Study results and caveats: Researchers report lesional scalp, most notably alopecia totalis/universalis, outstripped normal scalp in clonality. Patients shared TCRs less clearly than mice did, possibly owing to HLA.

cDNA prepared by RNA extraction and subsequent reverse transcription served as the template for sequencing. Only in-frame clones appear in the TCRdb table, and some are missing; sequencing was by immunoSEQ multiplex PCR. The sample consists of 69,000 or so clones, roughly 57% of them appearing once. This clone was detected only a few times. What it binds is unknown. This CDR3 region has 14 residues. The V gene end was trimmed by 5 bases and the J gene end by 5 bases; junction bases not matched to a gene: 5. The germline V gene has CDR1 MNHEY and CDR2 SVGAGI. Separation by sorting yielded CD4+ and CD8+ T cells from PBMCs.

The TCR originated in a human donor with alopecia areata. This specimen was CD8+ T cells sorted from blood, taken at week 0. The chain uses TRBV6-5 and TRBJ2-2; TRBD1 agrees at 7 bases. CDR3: CASSGQTGTGELFF. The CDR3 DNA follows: TGTGCCAGCAGTGGCCAGACAGGGACCGGGGAGCTGTTTTTT.